The following is a T cell receptor beta chain sequence with its context. The data were taken from a study of blood T cell repertoires in COVID-19. Study-level background: Specimens from acute and convalescent COVID-19 originated in the United States, Italy and Spain. T cells, B-cell-depleted T cells, or PBMCs provided the cDNA or gDNA that served as material.

The CDR3 contains 17 residues. From germline, CDR1 is SGHRS and CDR2 YFSETQ. Unmatched junction bases numbered 9, after V lost 3 bases and J lost 1 base. As processed by the authors: Using reference gene primer amplification, nucleated cell counts were estimated. Data came from immunoSEQ multiplex PCR; TCRdb stores just in-frame clones and leaves some out. Clone size and V and J calls were adopted from that table, with D and trimming inferred from the DNA. The table records roughly 90,000 clones, around 85% of them present only once. Sample: peripheral blood. V usage is TRBV5-1 and J usage is TRBJ2-2, with TRBD1 matching over 7 bases. This clonotype was obtained from a man older than 75 with acute or convalescent COVID-19. The CDR3 DNA follows: TGCGCCAGCAGCTCAGACAGGGTTTTGGGGAACACCGGGGAGCTGTTTTTT. It yields the protein CASSSDRVLGNTGELFF.